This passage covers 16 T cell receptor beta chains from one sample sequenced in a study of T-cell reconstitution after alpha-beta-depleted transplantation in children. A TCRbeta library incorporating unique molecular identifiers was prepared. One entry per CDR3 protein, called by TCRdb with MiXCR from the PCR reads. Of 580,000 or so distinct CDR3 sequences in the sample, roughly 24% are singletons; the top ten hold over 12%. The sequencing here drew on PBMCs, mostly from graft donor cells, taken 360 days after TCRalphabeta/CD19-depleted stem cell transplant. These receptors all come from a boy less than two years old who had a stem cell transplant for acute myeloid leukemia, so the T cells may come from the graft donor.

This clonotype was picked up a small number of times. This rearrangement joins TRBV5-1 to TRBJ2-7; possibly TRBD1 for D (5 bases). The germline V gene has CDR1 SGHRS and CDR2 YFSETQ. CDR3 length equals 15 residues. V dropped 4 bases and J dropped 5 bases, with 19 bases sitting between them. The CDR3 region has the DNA TGCGCCAGCAGCCCAGGAAGACAGATCCCCAACGAGCAGTACGTC. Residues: CASSPGRQIPNEQYV.

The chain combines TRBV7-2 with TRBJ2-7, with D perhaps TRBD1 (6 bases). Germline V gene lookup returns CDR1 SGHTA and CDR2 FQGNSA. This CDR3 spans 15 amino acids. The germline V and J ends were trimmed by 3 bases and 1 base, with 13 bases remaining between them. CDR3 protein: CASSFYLQGSYEQYV. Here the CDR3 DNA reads TGTGCCAGCAGCTTTTACCTACAGGGTTCCTACGAGCAGTACGTC.

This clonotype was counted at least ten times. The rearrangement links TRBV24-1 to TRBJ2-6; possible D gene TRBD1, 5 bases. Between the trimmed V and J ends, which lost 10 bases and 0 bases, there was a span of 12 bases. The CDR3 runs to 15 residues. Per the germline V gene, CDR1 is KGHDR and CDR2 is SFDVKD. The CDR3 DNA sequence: TGTGCCACGGGGCAGACTCGCTCTGGGGCCAACGTCCTGACTTTC. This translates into CATGQTRSGANVLTF.

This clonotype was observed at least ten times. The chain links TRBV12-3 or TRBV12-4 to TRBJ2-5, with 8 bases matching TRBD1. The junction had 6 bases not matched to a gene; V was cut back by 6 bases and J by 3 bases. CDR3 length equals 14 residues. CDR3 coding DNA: TGTGCCAGCAGCCCCGCGGACAGGGAAGAGACCCAGTACTTC. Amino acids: CASSPADREETQYF.

The CDR3 region is CSARVWGQGADTQYF. The DNA for the CDR3 is TGCAGTGCTAGAGTCTGGGGACAGGGCGCAGATACGCAGTATTTT. The rearrangement links TRBV20-1 to TRBJ2-3, with 9 bases lining up with TRBD1. The CDR3 consists of 15 residues. V shed 1 base and J 4 bases; nucleotides not matched to a gene: 6. Looked up from germline, CDR1 is DFQATT and CDR2 is SNEGSKA (reference sequence).

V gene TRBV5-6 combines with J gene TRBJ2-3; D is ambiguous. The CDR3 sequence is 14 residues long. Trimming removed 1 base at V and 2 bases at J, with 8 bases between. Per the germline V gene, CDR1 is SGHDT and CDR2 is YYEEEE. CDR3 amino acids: CASSLYQATDTQYF. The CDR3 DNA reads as TGTGCCAGCAGCTTGTATCAGGCCACAGATACGCAGTATTTT.

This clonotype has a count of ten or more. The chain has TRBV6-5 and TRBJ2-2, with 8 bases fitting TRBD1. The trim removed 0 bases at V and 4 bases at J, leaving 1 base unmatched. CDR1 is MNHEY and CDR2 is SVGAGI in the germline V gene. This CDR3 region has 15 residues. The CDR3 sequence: CASSYSGQGTGELFF. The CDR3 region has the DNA TGTGCCAGCAGTTACTCTGGACAGGGCACCGGGGAGCTGTTTTTT.

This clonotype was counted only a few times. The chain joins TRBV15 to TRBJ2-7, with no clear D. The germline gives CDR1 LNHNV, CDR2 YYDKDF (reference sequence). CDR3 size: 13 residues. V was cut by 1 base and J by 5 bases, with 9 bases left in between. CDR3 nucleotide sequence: TGTGCCACCAGCAGAGGCTATCACAACGAGCAGTACTTC. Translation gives CATSRGYHNEQYF.

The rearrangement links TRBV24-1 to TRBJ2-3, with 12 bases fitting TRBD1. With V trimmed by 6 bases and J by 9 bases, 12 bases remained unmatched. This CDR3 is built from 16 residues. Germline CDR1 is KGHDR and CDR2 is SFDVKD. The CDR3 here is CATSNSGTGGWGTQYF. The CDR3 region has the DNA TGTGCCACCAGTAATTCCGGGACAGGGGGCTGGGGGACGCAGTATTTT.

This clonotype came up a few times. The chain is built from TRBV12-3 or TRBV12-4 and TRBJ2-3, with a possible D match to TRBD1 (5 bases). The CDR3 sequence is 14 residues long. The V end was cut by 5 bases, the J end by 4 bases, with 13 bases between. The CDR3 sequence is CASSEQGNPDTQYF. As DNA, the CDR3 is TGTGCCAGCAGTGAGCAGGGTAATCCAGATACGCAGTATTTT.

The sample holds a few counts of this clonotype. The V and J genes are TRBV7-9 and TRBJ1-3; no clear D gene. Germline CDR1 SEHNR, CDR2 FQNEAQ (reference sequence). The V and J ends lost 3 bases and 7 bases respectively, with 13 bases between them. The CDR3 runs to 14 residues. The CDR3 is CASSFNDQRNTIYF. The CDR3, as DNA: TGTGCCAGCAGCTTCAACGATCAGCGGAACACCATATATTTT.

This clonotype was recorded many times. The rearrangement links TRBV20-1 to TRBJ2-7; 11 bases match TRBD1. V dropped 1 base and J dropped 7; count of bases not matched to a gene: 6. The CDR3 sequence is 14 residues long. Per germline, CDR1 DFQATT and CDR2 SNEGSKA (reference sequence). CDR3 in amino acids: CSARADRGRWEQYF. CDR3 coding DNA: TGCAGTGCTAGAGCGGACAGGGGGCGGTGGGAGCAGTACTTC.

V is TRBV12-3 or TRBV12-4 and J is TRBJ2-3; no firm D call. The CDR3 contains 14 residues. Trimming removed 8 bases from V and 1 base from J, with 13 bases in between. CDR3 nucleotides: TGTGCCAGCCTTAGTATGGGTCGCACAGATACGCAGTATTTT. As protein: CASLSMGRTDTQYF.

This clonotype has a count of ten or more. CDR3 amino acids: CASSESVQRNEQFF. The CDR3 DNA is TGCGCCAGCAGTGAGTCTGTTCAGCGAAATGAGCAGTTCTTC. This chain uses TRBV10-1 with TRBJ2-1; D gene ambiguous. The CDR3 spans 14 residues. The germline V and J ends were trimmed by 0 bases and 7 bases, with 10 bases remaining between them. CDR1 and CDR2 from the germline V gene are WNHNN and SYGVQD (reference sequence).

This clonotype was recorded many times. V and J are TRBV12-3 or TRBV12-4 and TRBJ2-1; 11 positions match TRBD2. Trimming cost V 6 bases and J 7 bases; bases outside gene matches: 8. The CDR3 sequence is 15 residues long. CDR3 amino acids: CASSYSGGAENEQFF. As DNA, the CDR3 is TGTGCCAGCAGCTATAGCGGGGGGGCGGAAAATGAGCAGTTCTTC.

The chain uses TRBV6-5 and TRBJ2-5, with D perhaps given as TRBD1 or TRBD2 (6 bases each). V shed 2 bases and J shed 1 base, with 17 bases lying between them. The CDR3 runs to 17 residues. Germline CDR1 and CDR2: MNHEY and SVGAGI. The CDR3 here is CASSYGGQSLSQETQYF. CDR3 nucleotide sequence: TGTGCCAGCAGTTACGGGGGGCAATCTCTCAGCCAAGAGACCCAGTACTTC.